This T cell receptor (beta chain) is drawn from a study of T-cell reconstitution after alpha-beta-depleted transplantation in children. The library targeted TCRbeta and was prepared with unique molecular identifiers. TCRdb used MiXCR to reprocess the PCR reads, holding one entry per CDR3 protein. This sample has 97,000 or so distinct CDR3 sequences, with 7.5% to 9% found just once. Concerning this clonotype: What it binds is not known.

The CDR3 sequence is 11 residues long. CDR1 is DFQATT and CDR2 is SNEGSKA in the germline V gene (reference sequence). Trimming pared 3 bases from V and 7 bases from J, leaving 7 bases between. Points from the study as a whole: In some patients, recipient T cells and intrathymic progenitors surviving conditioning explained high day-60 diversity. Fresh T-cell production supplied most of the T-cell counts and diversity seen one year after transplant. Several hundred expanded graft clones reportedly supplied alpha-beta T cells about two months after transplant.

The sample in question was PBMCs, obtained before TCRalphabeta/CD19-depleted stem cell transplant. This TCR was recovered from a boy between 2 and 10 years old with acute lymphoblastic leukemia, due to receive a stem cell transplant. The chain carries TRBV20-1 and TRBJ2-4; perhaps TRBD2 as D (6 bases). CDR3 DNA: TGCAGTGCTAGCGCGGGGAACATTCAGTACTTC. Encoded protein: CSASAGNIQYF.